Sequencing of this T cell receptor (beta chain) was carried out in a study of T cells expressing NK-cell markers. Study-wide background: Seven sequenced donors out of eight were HCMV-seropositive, one seronegative.

Whole-study results and caveats: Topping the CD3+CD56-NKG2C+ fraction as well were these clonotypes, in a handful of donors. The dominant NKG2C+ clonotypes represented about 1.0-7.5% of CD8+ T cells in over 5 donors.

In germline, CDR1 is KGHSH, CDR2 LQKENI. The CDR3 loop spans 17 amino acids. UMI-tagged 5'RACE template switching yielded the TCR beta cDNA. For each CDR3 protein, TCRdb gives one entry from its re-call of the 5' RACE reads, without DNA. This sample's clone table lists 550,000 or so distinct CDR3 sequences. With respect to this clonotype: What it recognizes is unknown.

The sequence was obtained from a man younger than 35 in good health. V usage is TRBV18 and J usage is TRBJ1-1; TCRdb calls TRBD1, which cannot be checked without DNA. Source material: blood T cells: a sorted CD56 or NKG2C T cell subset, CD4+ or CD8+ T cells, or bulk PBMC T cells (not recorded which). The CDR3 reads CASSPSWGQNMNTEAFF.